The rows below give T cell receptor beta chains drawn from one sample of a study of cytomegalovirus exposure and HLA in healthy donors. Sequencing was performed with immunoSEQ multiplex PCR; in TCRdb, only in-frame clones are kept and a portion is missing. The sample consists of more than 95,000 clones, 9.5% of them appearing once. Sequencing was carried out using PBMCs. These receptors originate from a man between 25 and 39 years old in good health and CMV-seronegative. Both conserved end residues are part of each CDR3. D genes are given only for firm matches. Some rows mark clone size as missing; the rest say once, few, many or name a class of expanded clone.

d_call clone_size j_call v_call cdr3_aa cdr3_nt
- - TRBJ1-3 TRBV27 CASGRAETGNTIYF TGTGCCAGCGGGAGGGCAGAAACTGGAAACACCATATATTTT
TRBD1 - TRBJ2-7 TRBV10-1 CATGQGSSYEQYF TGCGCCACCGGACAGGGCAGCTCCTACGAGCAGTACTTC
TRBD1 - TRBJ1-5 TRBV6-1 CASSLGQGVNQPQHF TGTGCCAGCAGTTTAGGACAGGGAGTCAATCAGCCCCAGCATTTT
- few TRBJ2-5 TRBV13 CASRTWERETQYF TGTGCCAGCAGAACCTGGGAGCGCGAGACCCAGTACTTC
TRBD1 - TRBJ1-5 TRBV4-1 CASSQDQAPGGYQPQHF TGCGCCAGCAGCCAAGATCAAGCTCCAGGGGGCTATCAGCCCCAGCATTTT
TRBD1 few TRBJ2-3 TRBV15 CATSRATGGTDTQYF TGTGCCACCAGCAGAGCGACAGGGGGCACAGATACGCAGTATTTT
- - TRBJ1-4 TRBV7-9 CASSPGVVFSEKLFF TGTGCCAGCAGCCCCGGGGTGGTTTTCAGTGAAAAACTGTTTTTT
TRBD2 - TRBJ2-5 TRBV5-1 CASSLTGGQETQYF TGCGCCAGCAGCCTGACCGGGGGGCAAGAGACCCAGTACTTC
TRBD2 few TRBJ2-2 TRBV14 CASSQGRELAGGRLSTGELFF TGTGCCAGCAGCCAGGGGCGTGAACTAGCGGGGGGTCGGTTGAGCACCGGGGAGCTGTTTTTT
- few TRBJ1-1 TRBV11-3 CASSFRVQASPEAFF TGTGCCAGCAGCTTCCGCGTACAGGCCTCCCCTGAAGCTTTCTTT
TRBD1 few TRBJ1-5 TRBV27 CASSRTGPNQPQHF TGTGCCAGCAGTCGGACAGGGCCCAATCAGCCCCAGCATTTT
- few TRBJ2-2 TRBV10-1 CASSDAGPRGGELFF TGCGCCAGCAGTGATGCCGGGCCTCGGGGCGGGGAGCTGTTTTTT